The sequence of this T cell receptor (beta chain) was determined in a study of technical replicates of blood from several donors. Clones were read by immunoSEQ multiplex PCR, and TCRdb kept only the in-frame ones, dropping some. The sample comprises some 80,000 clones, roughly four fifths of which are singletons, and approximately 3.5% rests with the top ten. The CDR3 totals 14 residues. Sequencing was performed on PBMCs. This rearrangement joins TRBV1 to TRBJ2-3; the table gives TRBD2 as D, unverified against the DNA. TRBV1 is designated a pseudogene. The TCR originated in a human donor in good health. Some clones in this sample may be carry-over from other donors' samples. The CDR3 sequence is CTSSRVGIRDTQYF. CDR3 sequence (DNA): TGCACCAGCAGCCGGGTCGGGATCCGAGATACGCAGTATTTT.